These 8 T cell receptor beta chains share one sample of origin, sequenced in a study of blood T cell repertoires in COVID-19. Profiled with immunoSEQ multiplex PCR; TCRdb holds only in-frame clones, not every one. The sample contains 200,000 to 250,000 clones, approximately 82% of which appear only once. What was sequenced was peripheral blood. The source is a man in his forties or fifties with active or convalescent COVID-19.

This clone occurred once. This chain uses TRBV6-1 with TRBJ2-3; D possibly corresponds to TRBD1 (5 bases). V lost 2 bases, J lost 2 bases, and 8 bases lay in between. CDR1 and CDR2 from the germline V gene are MNHNS and SASEGT. CDR3 length: 14 amino acids. The CDR3 DNA reads as TGTGCCAGCAGTGAATCGGACAACACAGATACGCAGTATTTT. This encodes CASSESDNTDTQYF.

V gene TRBV5-4 combines with J gene TRBJ2-7; maybe TRBD1 (5 bases). The length of the CDR3 is 15 residues. V shed 6 bases and J shed 2 bases, with 18 bases lying between them. Germline values: CDR1 SGHNT, CDR2 YYREEE (reference sequence). The CDR3 DNA is TGTGCCAGCAACCAGGGATCCCATCCGACCTACGAGCAGTACTTC. Translation: CASNQGSHPTYEQYF.

This clone showed up just once. The chain combines TRBV19 with TRBJ1-2; D gene unclear. Germline loops: CDR1 LNHDA, CDR2 SQIVND (reference sequence). Trimming took off 7 bases at V and 4 bases at J, with 16 bases between the two ends. CDR3 size: 14 residues. The CDR3 DNA reads as TGTGCCAGTACCCAAACCCCGCAGGTCTATGGCTACACCTTC. It yields the protein CASTQTPQVYGYTF. Filled out from reference TRBV19 and TRBJ1-2, the complete variable domain reads DGGITQSPKYLFRKEGQNVTLSCEQNLNHDAMYWYRQDPGQGLRLIYYSQIVNDFQKGDIAEGYSVSREKKESFPLTVTSAQKNPTAFYLCASTQTPQVYGYTFGSGTRLTVV.

The chain has TRBV18 and TRBJ2-1, with 12 nucleotides matching TRBD1. CDR1 and CDR2 from the germline V gene are KGHSH and LQKENI. V shed 4 bases, J shed 8 bases, and the junction held 3 bases outside the gene matches. CDR3 size: 14 residues. This chain's CDR3 is CASSRGTGGDEQFF. Here the CDR3 DNA reads TGTGCCAGCTCACGCGGGACAGGGGGCGATGAGCAGTTCTTC.

This clone was observed once. The chain links TRBV4-3 to TRBJ1-2, with no clear D. The CDR3 is 16 residues long. Germline values: CDR1 LGHNA, CDR2 YSLEER. Trimming took 3 bases from V and 4 from J, leaving 18 bases between them. The CDR3, as DNA: TGCGCCAGCAGCCAGGAGCGCCCGGCCTCGAGCTATGGCTACACCTTC. Its translation: CASSQERPASSYGYTF.

Only one count was recorded for this clone. This chain uses TRBV2 with TRBJ2-7; D uncertain. Trimming shortened V by 6 bases and J by 4 bases, and 4 bases separated the two germline ends. The CDR3 spans 10 residues. Germline lookup yields CDR1 SNHLY and CDR2 FYNNEI. The CDR3 spells CASSQYEQYF. The CDR3 nucleotides are TGTGCCAGCAGCCAGTACGAGCAGTACTTC.

This clone was found a few times. V is TRBV28 and J is TRBJ1-5; TRBD1 matches at 11 bases. This CDR3 has 15 amino acids. Per the germline V gene, CDR1 is MDHEN and CDR2 is SYDVKM. V was pared by 4 bases and J by 7 bases, with 6 bases of the junction left unmatched. In DNA, the CDR3 is TGTGCCAGCAGTTCGGCCGGGACAGGGGGACAGCCCCAGCATTTT. Protein: CASSSAGTGGQPQHF.

The CDR3 bases are TGTGCCAGCAGCTTAGAGTTCGGTAGAGCGAACACTGAAGCTTTCTTT. Translated, it gives CASSLEFGRANTEAFF. The chain employs TRBV11-2 and TRBJ1-1; unclear D gene. Deletions cut 0 bases from V and 1 base from J, with 12 bases between. The CDR3 runs to 16 residues. CDR1 SGHAT and CDR2 FQNNGV come from the germline V gene.